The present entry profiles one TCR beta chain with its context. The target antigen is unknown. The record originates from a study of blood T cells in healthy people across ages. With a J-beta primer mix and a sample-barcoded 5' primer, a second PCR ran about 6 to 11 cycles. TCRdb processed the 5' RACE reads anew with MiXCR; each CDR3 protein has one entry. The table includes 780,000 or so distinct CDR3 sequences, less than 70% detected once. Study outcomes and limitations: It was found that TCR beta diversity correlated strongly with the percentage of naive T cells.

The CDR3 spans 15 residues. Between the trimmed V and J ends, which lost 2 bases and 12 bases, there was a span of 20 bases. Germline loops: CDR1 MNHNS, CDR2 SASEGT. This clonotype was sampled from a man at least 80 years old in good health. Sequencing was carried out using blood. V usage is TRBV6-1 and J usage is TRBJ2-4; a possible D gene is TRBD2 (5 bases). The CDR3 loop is CASSERRRTDINQYF. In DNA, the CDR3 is TGTGCCAGCAGTGAAAGAAGGAGGACCGATATTAATCAGTACTTC.